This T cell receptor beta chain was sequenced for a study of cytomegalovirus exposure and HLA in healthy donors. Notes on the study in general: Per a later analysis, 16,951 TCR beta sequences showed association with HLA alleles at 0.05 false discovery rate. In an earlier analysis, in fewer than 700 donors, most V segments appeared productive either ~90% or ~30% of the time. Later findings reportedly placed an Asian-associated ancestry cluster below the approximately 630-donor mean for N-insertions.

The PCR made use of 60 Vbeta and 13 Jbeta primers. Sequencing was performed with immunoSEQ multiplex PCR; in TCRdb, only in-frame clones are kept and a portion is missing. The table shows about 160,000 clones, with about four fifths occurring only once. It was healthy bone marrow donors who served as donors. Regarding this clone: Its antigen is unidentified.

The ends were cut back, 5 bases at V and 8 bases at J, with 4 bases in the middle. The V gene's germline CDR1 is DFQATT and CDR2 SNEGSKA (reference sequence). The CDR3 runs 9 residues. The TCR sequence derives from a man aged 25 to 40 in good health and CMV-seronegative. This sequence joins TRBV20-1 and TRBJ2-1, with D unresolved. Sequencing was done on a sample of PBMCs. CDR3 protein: CSARDEQFF. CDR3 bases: TGCAGTGCTCGGGATGAGCAGTTCTTC.